The TCR beta chain described here comes from a study of radiotherapy plus CTLA-4 blockade in lung cancer. The V and J ends lost 0 bases and 10 bases respectively, with 10 bases between them. Germline values: CDR1 GTSNPN, CDR2 SVGIG (reference sequence). This CDR3 is built from 12 residues. Repertoires were generated with immunoSEQ multiplex PCR, while TCRdb's copy carries only in-frame clones and drops some. The sample holds tens of thousands of clones; roughly four fifths are singletons and the top ten take 0.75% to 0.95%. The clonotype originates from a human donor with non-small cell lung cancer who had stable disease on radiotherapy plus ipilimumab. The specimen was peripheral blood, collected from a patient treated with radiotherapy plus ipilimumab. V and J are TRBV30 and TRBJ1-5; D is ambiguous. The CDR3: CAWSVLDSPQHF. The CDR3 coding sequence is TGTGCCTGGAGTGTACTTGACTCTCCCCAGCATTTT. The whole variable domain, remainder taken from reference TRBV30 and TRBJ1-5, is SQTIHQWPATLVQPVGSPLSLECTVEGTSNPNLYWYRQAAGRGLQLLFYSVGIGQISSEVPQNLSASRPQDRQFILSSKKLLLSDSGFYLCAWSVLDSPQHFGDGTRLSIL.